A single sample gave rise to the 18 T cell receptor beta chains below, sequenced in a study of T cells in Graves' hyperthyroidism and ophthalmopathy. Amplified regions were TCR beta CDR3 sequences from RNA transcripts. TCR CDR3 regions were first amplified by RT-PCR with HTBI primers. TCRdb re-called the multiplex PCR reads through MiXCR, storing one row per CDR3 protein. The table shows 300,000 to 400,000 distinct CDR3 sequences, with about 20% occurring only once. The specimen was blood. These receptors were obtained from a woman aged 50 to 60 with Graves' hyperthyroidism.

At least ten counts were recorded for this clonotype. This chain connects TRBV3-1 to TRBJ2-1; maybe TRBD1 (5 bases). The CDR3 consists of 14 residues. Germline values: CDR1 LGHDT, CDR2 YNNKEL (reference sequence). V was trimmed by 1 base and J by 8 bases, leaving 12 bases between them. The CDR3 loop reads CASSQGGRGYEQFF. Here the CDR3 DNA reads TGTGCCAGCAGCCAAGGAGGTAGGGGATATGAGCAGTTCTTC.

This clonotype occurred a few times. The chain links TRBV5-4 to TRBJ2-5; D possibly uses TRBD1 or TRBD2 (6 bases each). The CDR3 length is 17 residues. With 4 bases removed from V and 4 bases from J, the gap between germline ends came to 23 bases. The V gene's germline CDR1 is SGHNT and CDR2 YYREEE (reference sequence). CDR3 region: CASSPSTGAGLGETQYF. Here the CDR3 DNA reads TGTGCCAGCAGCCCGAGCACGGGGGCCGGATTGGGAGAGACCCAGTACTTC.

In its sample, this clonotype was seen many times. The chain combines TRBV28 with TRBJ2-7; 10 bases match TRBD1. The CDR3 is 13 residues long. V trimming: 6 bases; J trimming: 7 bases; junction bases outside the gene matches: 6. CDR1 MDHEN and CDR2 SYDVKM come from the germline V gene. CDR3 bases: TGTGCCAGCAGACAGACAGGGGGCGGGGAGCAGTACTTC. This sequence encodes CASRQTGGGEQYF.

In this sample, this clonotype turned up a few times. The rearrangement links TRBV9 to TRBJ2-2, with D perhaps being TRBD1 or TRBD2 (5 bases each). Germline loops: CDR1 SGDLS, CDR2 YYNGEE. V was trimmed by 0 bases and J by 2 bases, leaving 11 bases between them. This CDR3 comprises 16 residues. The CDR3 DNA follows: TGTGCCAGCAGCGTAGAGTCGGGGCCCAACACCGGGGAGCTGTTTTTT. Translation gives CASSVESGPNTGELFF. The variable domain in full, with the rest retrieved from reference TRBV9 and TRBJ2-2, is DSGVTQTPKHLITATGQRVTLRCSPRSGDLSVYWYQQSLDQGLQFLIQYYNGEERAKGNILERFSAQQFPDLHSELNLSSLELGDSALYFCASSVESGPNTGELFFGEGSRLTVL.

A few counts support this clonotype. CDR3 nucleotides: TGTGCCAGCAGTCCGGGTTCGGGGGCGCCTGGCTACACCTTC. This encodes CASSPGSGAPGYTF. V usage is TRBV27 and J usage is TRBJ1-2; possibly TRBD1 for D (6 bases). This CDR3 spans 14 amino acids. V lost 5 bases, J lost 7 bases, and 17 bases lay in between. CDR1 and CDR2 from the germline V gene are MNHEY and SMNVEV (reference sequence).

The rearrangement uses TRBV27 and TRBJ1-4; the D gene is possibly TRBD1 (5 bases). This CDR3 is 12 amino acids long. In germline, CDR1 is MNHEY, CDR2 SMNVEV (reference sequence). Trimming pared 8 bases from V and 7 bases from J, leaving 11 bases between. The chain's CDR3 is CASGTGGEKLFF. In DNA, the CDR3 is TGTGCCAGCGGGACGGGGGGTGAAAAACTGTTTTTT.

The gene calls are TRBV7-3 and TRBJ2-5, with a weak D call TRBD2 (5 bases). The germline V gene encodes CDR1 SGHTA and CDR2 FQGTGA. This CDR3 region has 15 residues. Trimming removed 2 bases at V and 1 base at J, with 11 bases between. The CDR3 spells CASSLLAGSQETQYF. The DNA of the CDR3 is TGTGCCAGCAGCTTATTGGCGGGTAGCCAAGAGACCCAGTACTTC.

This clonotype was picked up one time. This chain connects TRBV6-2 or TRBV6-3 to TRBJ2-3; 10 nucleotides align to TRBD2. CDR1 is MNHEY and CDR2 is SVGEGT in the germline V gene. The trim removed 7 bases at V and 5 bases at J, leaving 12 bases unmatched. This CDR3 spans 16 amino acids. For the CDR3, the DNA is TGTGCCAGCAACGATCTAGCGGGAGTGTTGGTAGATACGCAGTATTTT. Amino acids: CASNDLAGVLVDTQYF.

The table lists this clonotype with a few counts. The CDR3 DNA follows: TGTGCCAGCAGCCCCATTCTCCAACCGAAAAGGGACGAGCAGTACTTC. Protein product: CASSPILQPKRDEQYF. The chain is built from TRBV11-2 and TRBJ2-7; no reliable D call. Germline V gene data show CDR1 as SGHAT and CDR2 as FQNNGV. Trimming removed 5 bases from V and 5 bases from J, with 22 bases in between. The length of the CDR3 is 16 residues.

This clonotype was detected many times. The chain recombines TRBV6-1 with TRBJ2-3; 8 positions match TRBD2. CDR1 and CDR2 from the germline V gene are MNHNS and SASEGT. The junction had 6 bases not matched to a gene; V was cut back by 7 bases and J by 3 bases. The CDR3 extends over 14 amino acids. CDR3 protein: CASKGLDITDTQYF. The CDR3 DNA is TGTGCCAGCAAGGGACTAGATATTACAGATACGCAGTATTTT.

The sample holds a few counts of this clonotype. The genes are TRBV5-1 and TRBJ2-2, with D unclear. Per the germline V gene, CDR1 is SGHRS and CDR2 is YFSETQ. This CDR3 contains 15 residues. The V end lost 2 bases, the J end lost 0 bases, and 8 bases lay between the germline ends. The CDR3 nucleotides are TGCGCCAGCAGCTTCGGAGAGCCGAACACCGGGGAGCTGTTTTTT. Its protein product is CASSFGEPNTGELFF. Complete variable domain (other parts from reference TRBV5-1 and TRBJ2-2): KAGVTQTPRYLIKTRGQQVTLSCSPISGHRSVSWYQQTPGQGLQFLFEYFSETQRNKGNFPGRFSGRQFSNSRSEMNVSTLELGDSALYLCASSFGEPNTGELFFGEGSRLTVL.

This clonotype was counted ten times or more. This chain links TRBV6-5 with TRBJ2-7; D gene uncertain. The germline CDR1 and CDR2 sequences are MNHEY and SVGAGI. The CDR3 spans 13 residues. With 0 bases removed from V and 0 bases from J, the gap between germline ends came to 3 bases. CDR3 sequence (DNA): TGTGCCAGCAGTTACTCCGGCTCCTACGAGCAGTACGTC. Translating gives CASSYSGSYEQYV.

This clonotype was counted many times. This chain uses TRBV30 with TRBJ1-1, with D possibly matching TRBD1 (6 bases). The length of the CDR3 is 12 residues. Between the trimmed V and J ends, which lost 2 bases and 8 bases, there was a span of 12 bases. Germline loops: CDR1 GTSNPN, CDR2 SVGIG (reference sequence). The CDR3 DNA reads TGTGCCTGGAGTCCCGCGGGACACGAAGCTTTCTTT. It encodes CAWSPAGHEAFF.

This clonotype showed up many times. CDR3 sequence (DNA): TGTGCCAGCCCGTCCGGACCGGGGGAGAACACTGAAGCTTTCTTT. It specifies CASPSGPGENTEAFF. The rearrangement joins TRBV2 to TRBJ1-1, with D perhaps TRBD1 (5 bases). V was cut by 8 bases and J by 1 base, with 17 bases left in between. Germline loops: CDR1 SNHLY, CDR2 FYNNEI. The CDR3 sequence is 15 residues long.

This chain connects TRBV9 to TRBJ2-1, with a tentative D call TRBD2 (6 bases). The CDR3 contains 15 residues. Germline V lookup: CDR1 SGDLS, CDR2 YYNGEE. V gave up 1 base and J gave up 3 bases, with 11 bases separating them. CDR3 in amino acids: CASSVTRELYNEQFF. CDR3 nucleotide sequence: TGTGCCAGCAGCGTAACCCGGGAGCTCTACAATGAGCAGTTCTTC. The full variable domain, in which reference TRBV9 and TRBJ2-1 provide the parts outside the CDR3, is DSGVTQTPKHLITATGQRVTLRCSPRSGDLSVYWYQQSLDQGLQFLIQYYNGEERAKGNILERFSAQQFPDLHSELNLSSLELGDSALYFCASSVTRELYNEQFFGPGTRLTVL.

This clonotype showed up just a few times. This chain links TRBV2 with TRBJ2-1; D is undetermined. V lost 4 bases, J lost 10 bases, and 5 bases lay in between. CDR1 is SNHLY and CDR2 is FYNNEI in the germline V gene. The CDR3 length is 10 residues. In DNA form, the CDR3 reads TGTGCCAGCAGTGTTTTCGAGCAGTTCTTC. Protein: CASSVFEQFF.

In its sample, this clonotype was seen a few times. CDR3 bases: TGTGCCAGCAGCCAAACCTATCTTGGAACTAATGAAAAACTGTTTTTT. Protein: CASSQTYLGTNEKLFF. J is TRBJ1-4 and V is TRBV3-1; D is uncertain. The V and J ends lost 2 bases and 1 base respectively, with 11 bases between them. Germline V gives CDR1 LGHDT, CDR2 YNNKEL (reference sequence). The CDR3 runs 16 residues.

This chain uses TRBV7-8 with TRBJ2-7; 13 bases agree with TRBD2. Germline V lookup: CDR1 SGHVS, CDR2 FQNEAQ. This CDR3 has 16 residues. The V and J ends lost 5 bases and 7 bases, in that order; junction bases with no gene match: 11. CDR3 DNA sequence: TGTGCCAGCAGCACAACTAGCGGGAGGGCCCGGGGGGAGCAGTACTTC. Protein: CASSTTSGRARGEQYF.